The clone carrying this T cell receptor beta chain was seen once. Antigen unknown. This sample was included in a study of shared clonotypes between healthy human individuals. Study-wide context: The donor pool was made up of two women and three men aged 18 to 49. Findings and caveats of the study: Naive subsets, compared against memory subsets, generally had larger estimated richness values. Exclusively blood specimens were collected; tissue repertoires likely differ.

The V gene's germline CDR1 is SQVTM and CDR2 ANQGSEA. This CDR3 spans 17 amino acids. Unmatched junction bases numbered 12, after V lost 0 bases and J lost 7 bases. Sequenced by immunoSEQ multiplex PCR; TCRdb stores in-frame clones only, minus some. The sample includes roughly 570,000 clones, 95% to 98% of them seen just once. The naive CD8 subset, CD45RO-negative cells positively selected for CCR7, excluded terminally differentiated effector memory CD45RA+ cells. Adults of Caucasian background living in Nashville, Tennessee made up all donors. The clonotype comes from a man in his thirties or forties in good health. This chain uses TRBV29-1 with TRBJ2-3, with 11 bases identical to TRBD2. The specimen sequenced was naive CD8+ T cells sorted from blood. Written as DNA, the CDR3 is TGCAGCGTTGAAGATGGGGAAACTAGCGGGAGTCTATATACGCAGTATTTT. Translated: CSVEDGETSGSLYTQYF.